The T cell receptor (beta chain) described here comes from a study of a mutant IDH1 vaccine in newly diagnosed glioma. As for the study in general: Of the patients given treatment, approximately 60% were male and approximately 38% were female, and a mean age of roughly 40 years was recorded. Most patients had radiochemotherapy with temozolomide before enrollment; others had one alone.

This CDR3 has 14 residues. Germline assignment: CDR1 SNHLY and CDR2 FYNNEI. V shed 0 bases and J shed 5 bases, with 8 bases lying between them. Repertoires were generated with immunoSEQ multiplex PCR, while TCRdb's copy carries only in-frame clones and drops some. Found here are more than 40,000 clones, around nine tenths of them singletons; the top ten hold around 5.7%. Time point given: week 35, safety follow-up. Vaccination comprised doses that each held 300 ug of mutant IDH1 20-mer peptide, plus topical imiquimod. Scheduled for weeks 1, 3, 5, 7, 11, 15, 19 and 23, eight vaccinations were given to patients. Each of the donors came in with new WHO grade 3 or 4 astrocytomas that were IDH1-mutant and ATRX-lost. As to this clone: No antigen is known for it.

The sequence came from a woman aged 35 to 49 with glioma. This material consisted of PBMCs, taken from a glioma patient whose treatment included an IDH1 peptide vaccine. The chain uses TRBV2 and TRBJ2-1; the D gene is possibly TRBD1 (5 bases). The CDR3 reads CASSEAGANNEQFF. The CDR3 nucleotides read TGTGCCAGCAGTGAAGCAGGGGCGAACAATGAGCAGTTCTTC.